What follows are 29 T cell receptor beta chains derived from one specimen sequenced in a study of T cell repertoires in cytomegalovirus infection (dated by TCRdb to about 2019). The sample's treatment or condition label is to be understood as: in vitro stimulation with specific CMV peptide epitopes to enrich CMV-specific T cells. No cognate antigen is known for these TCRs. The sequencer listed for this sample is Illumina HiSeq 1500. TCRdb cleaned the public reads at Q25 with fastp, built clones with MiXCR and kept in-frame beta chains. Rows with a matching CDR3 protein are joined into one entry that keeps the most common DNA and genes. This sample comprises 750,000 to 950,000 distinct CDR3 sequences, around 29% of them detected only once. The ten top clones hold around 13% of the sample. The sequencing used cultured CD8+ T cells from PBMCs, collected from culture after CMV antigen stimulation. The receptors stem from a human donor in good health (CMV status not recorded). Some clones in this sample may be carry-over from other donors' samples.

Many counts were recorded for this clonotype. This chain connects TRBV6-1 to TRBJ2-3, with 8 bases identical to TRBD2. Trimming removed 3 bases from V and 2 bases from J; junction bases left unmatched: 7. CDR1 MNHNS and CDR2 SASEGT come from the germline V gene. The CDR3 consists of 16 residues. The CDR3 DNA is TGTGCCAGCAGTGATGGAACTAGCGGATACACAGATACGCAGTATTTT. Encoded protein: CASSDGTSGYTDTQYF.

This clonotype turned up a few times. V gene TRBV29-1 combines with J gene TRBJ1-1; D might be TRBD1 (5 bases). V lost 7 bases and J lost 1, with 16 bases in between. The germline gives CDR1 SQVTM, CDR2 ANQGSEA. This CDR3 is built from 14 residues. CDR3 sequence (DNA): TGCAGCGCTGGGAGGGAGGGGTGGAACACTGAAGCTTTCTTT. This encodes CSAGREGWNTEAFF. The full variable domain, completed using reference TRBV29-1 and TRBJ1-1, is SAVISQKPSRDICQRGTSLTIQCQVDSQVTMMFWYRQQPGQSLTLIATANQGSEATYESGFVIDKFPISRPNLTFSTLTVSNMSPEDSSIYLCSAGREGWNTEAFFGQGTRLTVV.

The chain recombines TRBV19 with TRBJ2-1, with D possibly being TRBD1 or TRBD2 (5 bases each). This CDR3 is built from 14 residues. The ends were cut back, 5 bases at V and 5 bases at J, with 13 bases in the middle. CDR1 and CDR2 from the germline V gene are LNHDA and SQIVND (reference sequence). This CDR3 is CASSVIQGDNEQFF. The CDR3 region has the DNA TGTGCCAGTAGTGTCATCCAGGGAGACAATGAGCAGTTCTTC. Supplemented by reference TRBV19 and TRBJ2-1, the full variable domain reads DGGITQSPKYLFRKEGQNVTLSCEQNLNHDAMYWYRQDPGQGLRLIYYSQIVNDFQKGDIAEGYSVSREKKESFPLTVTSAQKNPTAFYLCASSVIQGDNEQFFGPGTRLTVL.

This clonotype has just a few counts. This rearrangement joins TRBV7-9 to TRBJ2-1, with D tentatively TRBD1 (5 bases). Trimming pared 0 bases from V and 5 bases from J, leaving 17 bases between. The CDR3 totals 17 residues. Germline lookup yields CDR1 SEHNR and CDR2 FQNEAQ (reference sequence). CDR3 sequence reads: CASSLARRQGLDNEQFF. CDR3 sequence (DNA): TGTGCCAGCAGCTTAGCCCGCCGTCAGGGTTTAGACAATGAGCAGTTCTTC. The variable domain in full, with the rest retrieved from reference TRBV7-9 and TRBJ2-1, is DTGVSQNPRHKITKRGQNVTFRCDPISEHNRLYWYRQTLGQGPEFLTYFQNEAQLEKSRLLSDRFSAERPKGSFSTLEIQRTEQGDSAMYLCASSLARRQGLDNEQFFGPGTRLTVL.

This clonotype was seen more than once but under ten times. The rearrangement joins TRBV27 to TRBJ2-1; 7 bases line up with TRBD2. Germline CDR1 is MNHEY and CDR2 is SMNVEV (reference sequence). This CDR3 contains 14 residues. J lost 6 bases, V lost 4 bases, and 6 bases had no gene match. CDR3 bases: TGTGCCAGCAGTTGGACTAGTGCCCTCAATGAGCAGTTCTTC. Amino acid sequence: CASSWTSALNEQFF.

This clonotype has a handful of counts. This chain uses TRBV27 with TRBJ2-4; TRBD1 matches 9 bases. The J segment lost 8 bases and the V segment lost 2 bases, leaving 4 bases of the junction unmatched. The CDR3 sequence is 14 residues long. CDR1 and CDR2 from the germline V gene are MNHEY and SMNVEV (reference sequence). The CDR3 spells CASSLGTGRHIQYF. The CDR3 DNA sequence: TGTGCCAGCAGTTTAGGGACAGGGCGGCACATTCAGTACTTC.

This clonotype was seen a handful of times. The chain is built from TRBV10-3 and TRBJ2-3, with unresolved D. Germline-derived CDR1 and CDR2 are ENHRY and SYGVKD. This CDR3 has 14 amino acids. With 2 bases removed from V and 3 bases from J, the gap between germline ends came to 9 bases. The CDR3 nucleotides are TGTGCCATCAGTGAGACTGACGGGACAGATACGCAGTATTTT. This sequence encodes CAISETDGTDTQYF.

The CDR3 bases are TGTGCCAGCGCCCCAACCGGTAACACTGAAGCTTTCTTT. Translated, it gives CASAPTGNTEAFF. The chain employs TRBV7-9 and TRBJ1-1; D remains unclear. Germline CDR1 is SEHNR and CDR2 is FQNEAQ (reference sequence). Trimming took 8 bases from V and 2 from J, leaving 12 bases between them. The CDR3 length is 13 residues.

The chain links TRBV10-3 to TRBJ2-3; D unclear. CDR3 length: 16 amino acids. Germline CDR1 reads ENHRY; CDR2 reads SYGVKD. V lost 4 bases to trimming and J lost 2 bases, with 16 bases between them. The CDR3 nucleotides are TGTGCCATCAGTGTTACCAAGGCCCCTTACACAGATACGCAGTATTTT. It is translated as CAISVTKAPYTDTQYF.

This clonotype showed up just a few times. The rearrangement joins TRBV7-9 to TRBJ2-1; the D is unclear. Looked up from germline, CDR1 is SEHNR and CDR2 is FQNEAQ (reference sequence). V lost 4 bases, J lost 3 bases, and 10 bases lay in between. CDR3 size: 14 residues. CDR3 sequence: CASSSLDNYNEQFF. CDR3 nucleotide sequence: TGTGCCAGCAGCTCCTTAGACAACTACAATGAGCAGTTCTTC.

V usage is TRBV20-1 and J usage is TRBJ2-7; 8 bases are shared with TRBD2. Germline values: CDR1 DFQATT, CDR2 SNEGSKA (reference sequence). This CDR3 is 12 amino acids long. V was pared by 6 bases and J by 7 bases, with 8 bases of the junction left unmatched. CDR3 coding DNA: TGCAGTGCGACGGGGGGGCCAGGGGAGCAGTACGTC. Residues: CSATGGPGEQYV.

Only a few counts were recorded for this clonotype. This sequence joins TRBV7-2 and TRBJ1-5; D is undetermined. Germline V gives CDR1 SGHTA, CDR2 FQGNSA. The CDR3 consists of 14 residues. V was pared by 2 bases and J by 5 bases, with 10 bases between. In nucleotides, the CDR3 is TGTGCCAGCAGCTTATGGGTCAGCGATCAGCCCCAGCATTTT. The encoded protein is CASSLWVSDQPQHF.

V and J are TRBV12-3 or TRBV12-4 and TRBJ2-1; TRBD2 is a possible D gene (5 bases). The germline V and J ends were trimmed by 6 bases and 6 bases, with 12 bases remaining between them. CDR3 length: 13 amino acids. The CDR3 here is CASSPPDFNEQFF. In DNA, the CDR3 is TGTGCCAGCAGCCCCCCGGACTTCAATGAGCAGTTCTTC.

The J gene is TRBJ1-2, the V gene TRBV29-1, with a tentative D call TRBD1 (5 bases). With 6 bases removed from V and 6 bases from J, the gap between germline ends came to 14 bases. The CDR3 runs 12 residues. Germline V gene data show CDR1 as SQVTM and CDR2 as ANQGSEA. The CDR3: CSVPKPTDGYTF. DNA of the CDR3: TGCAGCGTCCCGAAGCCGACAGATGGCTACACCTTC. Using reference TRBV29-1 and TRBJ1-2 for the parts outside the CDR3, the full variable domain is SAVISQKPSRDICQRGTSLTIQCQVDSQVTMMFWYRQQPGQSLTLIATANQGSEATYESGFVIDKFPISRPNLTFSTLTVSNMSPEDSSIYLCSVPKPTDGYTFGSGTRLTVV.

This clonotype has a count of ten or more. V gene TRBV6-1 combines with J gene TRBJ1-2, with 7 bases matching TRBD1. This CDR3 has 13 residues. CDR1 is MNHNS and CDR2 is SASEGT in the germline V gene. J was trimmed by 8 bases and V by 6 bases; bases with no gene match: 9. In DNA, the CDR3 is TGTGCCAGCAGCGGCACAGGGGAAGGCGGCTACACCTTC. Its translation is CASSGTGEGGYTF.

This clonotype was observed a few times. The chain's CDR3 is CASSPLPATGELFF. CDR3 nucleotide sequence: TGTGCCAGCAGCCCCCTGCCTGCGACCGGGGAGCTGTTTTTT. The chain links TRBV11-2 to TRBJ2-2; D not resolved. Trimming took 5 bases from V and 5 from J, leaving 12 bases between them. The CDR3 has 14 amino acids. Germline CDR1 reads SGHAT; CDR2 reads FQNNGV.

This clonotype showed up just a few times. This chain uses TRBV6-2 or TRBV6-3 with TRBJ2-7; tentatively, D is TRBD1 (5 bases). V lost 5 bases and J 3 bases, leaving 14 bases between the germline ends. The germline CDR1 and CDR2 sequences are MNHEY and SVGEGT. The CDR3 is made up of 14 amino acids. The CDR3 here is CASSISTADYEQYV. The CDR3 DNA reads TGTGCCAGCAGTATCTCGACAGCAGACTACGAGCAGTACGTC.

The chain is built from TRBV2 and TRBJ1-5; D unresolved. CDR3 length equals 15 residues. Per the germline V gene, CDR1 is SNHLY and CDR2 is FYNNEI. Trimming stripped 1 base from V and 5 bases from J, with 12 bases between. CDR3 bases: TGTGCCAGCAGTGAAGGTTTGCGGCCCCATCAGCCCCAGCATTTT. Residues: CASSEGLRPHQPQHF.

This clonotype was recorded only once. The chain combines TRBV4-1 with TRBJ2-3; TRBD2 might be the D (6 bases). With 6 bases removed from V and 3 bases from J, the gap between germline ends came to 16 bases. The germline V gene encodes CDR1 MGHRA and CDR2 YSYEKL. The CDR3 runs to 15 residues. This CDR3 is CASRNRRGGTDTQYF. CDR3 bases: TGCGCCAGCAGAAACCGTCGTGGGGGGACAGATACGCAGTATTTT.

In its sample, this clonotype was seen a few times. The CDR3 region is CSAWTGGDTEAFF. The CDR3 DNA sequence: TGCAGTGCTTGGACAGGGGGGGACACTGAAGCTTTCTTT. The rearrangement uses TRBV20-1 and TRBJ1-1, with 10 bases aligning to TRBD1. Per the germline V gene, CDR1 is DFQATT and CDR2 is SNEGSKA (reference sequence). The CDR3 is 13 residues long. Losses at the gene ends were 5 bases for V and 3 bases for J; bases not matched to a gene: 3.

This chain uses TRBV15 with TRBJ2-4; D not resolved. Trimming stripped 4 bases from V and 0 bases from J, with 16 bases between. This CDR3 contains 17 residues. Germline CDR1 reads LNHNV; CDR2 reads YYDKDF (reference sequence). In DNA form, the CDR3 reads TGTGCCACCAGCATGGAAGCGACGTATGTAGCCAAAAACATTCAGTACTTC. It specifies CATSMEATYVAKNIQYF. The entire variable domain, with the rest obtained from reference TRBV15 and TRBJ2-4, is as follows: DAMVIQNPRYQVTQFGKPVTLSCSQTLNHNVMYWYQQKSSQAPKLLFHYYDKDFNNEADTPDNFQSRRPNTSFCFLDIRSPGLGDTAMYLCATSMEATYVAKNIQYFGAGTRLSVL.

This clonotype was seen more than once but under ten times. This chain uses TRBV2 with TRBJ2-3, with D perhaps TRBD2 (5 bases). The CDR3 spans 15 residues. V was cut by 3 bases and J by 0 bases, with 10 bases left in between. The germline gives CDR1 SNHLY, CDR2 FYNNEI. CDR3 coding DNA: TGTGCCAGCAGTGATGAGGGCGTGAGCACAGATACGCAGTATTTT. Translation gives CASSDEGVSTDTQYF.

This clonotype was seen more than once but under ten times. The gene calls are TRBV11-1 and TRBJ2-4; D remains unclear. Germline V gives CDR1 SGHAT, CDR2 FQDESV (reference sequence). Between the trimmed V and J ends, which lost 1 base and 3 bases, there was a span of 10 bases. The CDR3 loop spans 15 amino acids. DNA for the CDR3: TGTGCCAGCAGCTTAGTAGGGTACGGCAAAAACATTCAGTACTTC. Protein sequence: CASSLVGYGKNIQYF.

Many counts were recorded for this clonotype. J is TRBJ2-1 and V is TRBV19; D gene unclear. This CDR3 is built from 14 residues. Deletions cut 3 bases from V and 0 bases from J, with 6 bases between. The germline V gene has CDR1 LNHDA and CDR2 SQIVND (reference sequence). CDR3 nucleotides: TGTGCCAGTAGTATCAAACGCTCCTACAATGAGCAGTTCTTC. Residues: CASSIKRSYNEQFF.

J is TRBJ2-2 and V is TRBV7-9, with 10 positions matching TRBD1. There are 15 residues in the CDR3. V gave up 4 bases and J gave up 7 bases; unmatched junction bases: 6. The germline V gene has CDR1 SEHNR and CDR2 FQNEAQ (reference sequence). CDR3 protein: CASSSPGQGHGELFF. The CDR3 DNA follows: TGTGCCAGCAGCTCGCCGGGACAGGGGCACGGGGAGCTGTTTTTT.

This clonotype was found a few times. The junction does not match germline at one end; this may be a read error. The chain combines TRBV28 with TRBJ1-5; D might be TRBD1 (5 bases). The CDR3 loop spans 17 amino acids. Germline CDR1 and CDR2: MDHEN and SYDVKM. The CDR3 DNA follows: TGTGCTAGCAGTTTAAACCGCGGGACCACATTTAATCAGCCCCAGCATTTT. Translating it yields CASSLNRGTTFNQPQHF.

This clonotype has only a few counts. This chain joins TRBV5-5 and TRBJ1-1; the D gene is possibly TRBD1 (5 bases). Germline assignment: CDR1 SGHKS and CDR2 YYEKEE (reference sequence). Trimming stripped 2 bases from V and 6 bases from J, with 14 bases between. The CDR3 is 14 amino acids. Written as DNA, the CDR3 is TGTGCCAGCAGCTTATGGGGGAGAAGGTCTGAAGCTTTCTTT. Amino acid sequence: CASSLWGRRSEAFF. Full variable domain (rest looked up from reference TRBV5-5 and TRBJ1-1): DAGVTQSPTHLIKTRGQQVTLRCSPISGHKSVSWYQQVLGQGPQFIFQYYEKEERGRGNFPDRFSARQFPNYSSELNVNALLLGDSALYLCASSLWGRRSEAFFGQGTRLTVV.

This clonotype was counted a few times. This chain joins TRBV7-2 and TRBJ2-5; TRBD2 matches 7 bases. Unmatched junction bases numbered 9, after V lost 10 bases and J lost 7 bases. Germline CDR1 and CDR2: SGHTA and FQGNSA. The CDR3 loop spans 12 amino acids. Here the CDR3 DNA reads TGTGCCACCATGCGAGGCGGGGGGACCCAGTACTTC. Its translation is CATMRGGGTQYF.

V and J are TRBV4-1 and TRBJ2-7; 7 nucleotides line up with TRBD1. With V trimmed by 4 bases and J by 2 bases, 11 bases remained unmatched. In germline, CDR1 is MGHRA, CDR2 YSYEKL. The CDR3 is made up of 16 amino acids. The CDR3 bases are TGCGCCAGCAGCCCCGCCGCGGGCAGGGGGACCTACGAGCAGTACTTC. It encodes CASSPAAGRGTYEQYF.